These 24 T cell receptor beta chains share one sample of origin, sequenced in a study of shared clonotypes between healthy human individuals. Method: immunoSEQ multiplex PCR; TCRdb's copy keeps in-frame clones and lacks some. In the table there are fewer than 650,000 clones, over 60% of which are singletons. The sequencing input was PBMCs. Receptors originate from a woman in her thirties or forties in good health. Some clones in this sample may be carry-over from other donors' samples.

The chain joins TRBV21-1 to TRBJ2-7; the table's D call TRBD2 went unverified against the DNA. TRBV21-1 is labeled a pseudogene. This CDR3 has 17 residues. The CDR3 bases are TGTGCCAGCAGCAAAAAAATTGGCCCGCTAGCCACCTACGAGCAGTACTTC. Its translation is CASSKKIGPLATYEQYF.

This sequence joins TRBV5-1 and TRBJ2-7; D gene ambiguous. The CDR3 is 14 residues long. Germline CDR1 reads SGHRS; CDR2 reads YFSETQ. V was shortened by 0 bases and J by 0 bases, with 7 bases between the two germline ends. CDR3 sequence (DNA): TGCGCCAGCAGCTTGGATCTTAACTCCTACGAGCAGTACTTC. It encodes CASSLDLNSYEQYF.

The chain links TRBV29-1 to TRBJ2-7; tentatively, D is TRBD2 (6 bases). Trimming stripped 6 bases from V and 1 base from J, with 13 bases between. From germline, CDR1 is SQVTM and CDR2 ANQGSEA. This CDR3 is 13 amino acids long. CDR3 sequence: CSVARDWSYEQYF. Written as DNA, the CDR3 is TGCAGCGTCGCCCGGGACTGGTCCTACGAGCAGTACTTC.

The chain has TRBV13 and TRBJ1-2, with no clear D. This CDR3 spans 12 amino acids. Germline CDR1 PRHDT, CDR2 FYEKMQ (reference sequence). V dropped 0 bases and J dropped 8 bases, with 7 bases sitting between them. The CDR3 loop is CASSLGGMGYTF. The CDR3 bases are TGTGCCAGCAGCTTAGGGGGAATGGGCTACACCTTC.

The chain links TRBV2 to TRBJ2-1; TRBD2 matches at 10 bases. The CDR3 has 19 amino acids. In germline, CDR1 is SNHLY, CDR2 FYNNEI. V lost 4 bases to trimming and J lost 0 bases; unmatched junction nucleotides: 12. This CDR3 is CASSVGASGSPSSYNEQFF. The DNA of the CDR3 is TGTGCCAGCAGTGTAGGGGCTAGCGGGAGCCCGAGCTCCTACAATGAGCAGTTCTTC. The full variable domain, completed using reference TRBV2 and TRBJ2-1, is EPEVTQTPSHQVTQMGQEVILRCVPISNHLYFYWYRQILGQKVEFLVSFYNNEISEKSEIFDDQFSVERPDGSNFTLKIRSTKLEDSAMYFCASSVGASGSPSSYNEQFFGPGTRLTVL.

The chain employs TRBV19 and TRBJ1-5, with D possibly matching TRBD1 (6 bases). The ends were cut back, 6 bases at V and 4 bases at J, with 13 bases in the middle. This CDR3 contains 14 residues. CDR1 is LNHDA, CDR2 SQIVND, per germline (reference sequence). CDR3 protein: CASRGTTTNQPQHF. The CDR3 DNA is TGTGCCAGTAGGGGGACAACTACTAATCAGCCCCAGCATTTT.

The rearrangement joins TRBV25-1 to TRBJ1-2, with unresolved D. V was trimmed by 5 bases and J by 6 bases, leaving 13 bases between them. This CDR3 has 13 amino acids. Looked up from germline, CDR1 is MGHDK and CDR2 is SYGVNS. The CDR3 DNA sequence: TGTGCCAGCAGTCCCTCGTATGGGAATGGCTACACCTTC. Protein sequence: CASSPSYGNGYTF.

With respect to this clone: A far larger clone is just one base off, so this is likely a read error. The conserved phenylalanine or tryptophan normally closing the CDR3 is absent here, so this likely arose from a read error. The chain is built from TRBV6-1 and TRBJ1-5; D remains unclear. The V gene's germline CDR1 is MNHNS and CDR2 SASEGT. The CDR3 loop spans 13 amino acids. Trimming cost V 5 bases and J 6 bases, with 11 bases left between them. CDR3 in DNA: TGTGCCAGCAGTTTAGAGGGATCTCAGCCCCAGCATCTT. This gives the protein CASSLEGSQPQHL.

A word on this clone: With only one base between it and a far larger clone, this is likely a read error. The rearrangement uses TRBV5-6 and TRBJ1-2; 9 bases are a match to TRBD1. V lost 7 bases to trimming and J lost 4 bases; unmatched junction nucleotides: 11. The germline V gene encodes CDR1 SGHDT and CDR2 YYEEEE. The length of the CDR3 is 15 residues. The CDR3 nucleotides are TGTGCCAGCGGCCCGATCCCGACAGGGGGCTATGGCTACACCTTC. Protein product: CASGPIPTGGYGYTF.

In DNA form, the CDR3 reads TGTGCCTGGATAGACACGGGCTATGGCTACACCTTC. Its protein product is CAWIDTGYGYTF. The rearrangement links TRBV30 to TRBJ1-2; D remains unclear. CDR3 size: 12 residues. V lost 4 bases and J lost 4, with 10 bases in between. Germline V gene sequence: CDR1 GTSNPN, CDR2 SVGIG (reference sequence).

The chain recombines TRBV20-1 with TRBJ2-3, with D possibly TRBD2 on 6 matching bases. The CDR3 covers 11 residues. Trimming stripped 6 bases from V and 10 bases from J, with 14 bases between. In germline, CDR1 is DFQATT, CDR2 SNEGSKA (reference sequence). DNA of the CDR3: TGCAGTGCCCGGGCCGGGAGTTCGCAGTATTTT. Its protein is CSARAGSSQYF.

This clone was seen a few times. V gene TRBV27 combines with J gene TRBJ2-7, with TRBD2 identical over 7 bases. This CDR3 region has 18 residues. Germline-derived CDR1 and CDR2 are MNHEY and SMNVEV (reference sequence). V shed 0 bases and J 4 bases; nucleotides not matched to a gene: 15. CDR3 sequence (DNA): TGTGCCAGCAGTTTATCATCCCGGACTAGTTGGAAGGTTTACGAGCAGTACTTC. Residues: CASSLSSRTSWKVYEQYF.

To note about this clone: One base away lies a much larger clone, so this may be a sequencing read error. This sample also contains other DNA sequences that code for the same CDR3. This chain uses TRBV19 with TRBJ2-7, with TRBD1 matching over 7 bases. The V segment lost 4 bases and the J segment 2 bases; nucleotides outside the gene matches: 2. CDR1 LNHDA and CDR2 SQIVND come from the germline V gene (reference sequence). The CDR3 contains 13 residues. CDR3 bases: TGTGCCAGTAGTAGGGACAGAACCTACGAGCAGTACTTC. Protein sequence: CASSRDRTYEQYF.

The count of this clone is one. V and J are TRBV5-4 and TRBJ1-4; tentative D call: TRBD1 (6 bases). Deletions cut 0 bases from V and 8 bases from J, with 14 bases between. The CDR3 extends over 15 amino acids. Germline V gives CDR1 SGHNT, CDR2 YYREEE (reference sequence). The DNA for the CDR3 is TGTGCCAGCAGCTTGGCCCCGGGGGCGGGGGAAAAACTGTTTTTT. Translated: CASSLAPGAGEKLFF.

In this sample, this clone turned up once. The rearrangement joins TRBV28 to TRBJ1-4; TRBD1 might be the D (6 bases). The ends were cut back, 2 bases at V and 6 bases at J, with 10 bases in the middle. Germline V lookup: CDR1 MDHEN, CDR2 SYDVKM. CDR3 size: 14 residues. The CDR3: CASSLVGADEKLFF. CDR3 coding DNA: TGTGCCAGCAGTTTAGTGGGGGCGGATGAAAAACTGTTTTTT.

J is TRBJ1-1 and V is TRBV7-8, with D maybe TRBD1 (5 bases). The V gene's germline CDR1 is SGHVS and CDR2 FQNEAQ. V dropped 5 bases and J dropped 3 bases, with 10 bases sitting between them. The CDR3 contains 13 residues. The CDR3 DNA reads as TGTGCCAGCAGCCTTGCGGGGCACACTGAAGCTTTCTTT. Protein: CASSLAGHTEAFF.

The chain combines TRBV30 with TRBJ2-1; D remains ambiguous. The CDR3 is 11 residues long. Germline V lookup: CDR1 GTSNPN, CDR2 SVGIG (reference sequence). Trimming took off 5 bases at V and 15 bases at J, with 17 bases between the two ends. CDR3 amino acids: CAWSPGLPRFF. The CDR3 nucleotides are TGTGCCTGGTCCCCGGGCCTCCCTCGGTTCTTC. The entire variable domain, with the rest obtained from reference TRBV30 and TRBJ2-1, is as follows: SQTIHQWPATLVQPVGSPLSLECTVEGTSNPNLYWYRQAAGRGLQLLFYSVGIGQISSEVPQNLSASRPQDRQFILSSKKLLLSDSGFYLCAWSPGLPRFFGPGTRLTVL.

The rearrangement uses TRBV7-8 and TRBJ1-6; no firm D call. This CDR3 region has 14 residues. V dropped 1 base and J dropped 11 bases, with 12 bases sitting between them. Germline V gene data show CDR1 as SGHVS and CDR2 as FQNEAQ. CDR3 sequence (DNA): TGTGCCAGCAGCTTAGTGGATGCCGGGGCACCCCTCCACTTT. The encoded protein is CASSLVDAGAPLHF.

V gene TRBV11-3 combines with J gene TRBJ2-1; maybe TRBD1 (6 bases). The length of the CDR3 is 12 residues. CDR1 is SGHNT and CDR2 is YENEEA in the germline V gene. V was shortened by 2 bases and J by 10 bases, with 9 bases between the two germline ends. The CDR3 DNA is TGTGCCAGCAGCTTAACAGGGCCCGAGCAGTTCTTC. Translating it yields CASSLTGPEQFF.

CDR3 nucleotides: TGTGCCAGCTCACCTGATTCAGGGTCGGACACTGAAGCTTTCTTT. Translating gives CASSPDSGSDTEAFF. The chain combines TRBV18 with TRBJ1-1, with D possibly matching TRBD1 (5 bases). The CDR3 covers 15 residues. CDR1 and CDR2 (germline): KGHSH, LQKENI. V shed 3 bases and J shed 3 bases, with 14 bases lying between them.

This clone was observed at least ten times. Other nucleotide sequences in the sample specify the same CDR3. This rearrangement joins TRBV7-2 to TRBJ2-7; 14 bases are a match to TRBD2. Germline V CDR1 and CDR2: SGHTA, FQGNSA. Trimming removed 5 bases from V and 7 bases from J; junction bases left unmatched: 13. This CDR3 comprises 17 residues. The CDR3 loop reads CASSLRARGLAGVEQYF. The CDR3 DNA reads TGTGCCAGCAGCCTCCGAGCTCGGGGACTAGCGGGAGTAGAGCAGTACTTC.

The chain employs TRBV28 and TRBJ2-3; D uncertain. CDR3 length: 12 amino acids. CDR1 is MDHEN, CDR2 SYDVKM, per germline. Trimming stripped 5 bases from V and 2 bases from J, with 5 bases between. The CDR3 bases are TGTGCCAGCAGTCTAACCACAGATACGCAGTATTTT. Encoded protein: CASSLTTDTQYF.

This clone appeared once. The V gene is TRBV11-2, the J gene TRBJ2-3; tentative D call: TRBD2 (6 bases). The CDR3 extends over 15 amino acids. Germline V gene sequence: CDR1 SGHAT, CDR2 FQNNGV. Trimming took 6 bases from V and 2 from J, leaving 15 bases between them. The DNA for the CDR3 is TGTGCCAGCAGACCGGCGGGGCAGCTCACAGATACGCAGTATTTT. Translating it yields CASRPAGQLTDTQYF.

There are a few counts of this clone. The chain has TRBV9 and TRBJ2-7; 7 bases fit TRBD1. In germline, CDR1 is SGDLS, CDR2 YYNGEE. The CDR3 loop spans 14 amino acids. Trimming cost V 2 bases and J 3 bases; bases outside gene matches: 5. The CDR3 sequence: CASSVGDSRYEQYF. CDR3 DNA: TGTGCCAGCAGCGTGGGGGACAGCCGCTACGAGCAGTACTTC.